What follows are 32 T cell receptor beta chains derived from one specimen sequenced in a study of early T cells in non-severe SARS-CoV-2 infection. TCRdb called the 5' RACE reads again in MiXCR, with one record for every CDR3 protein. The sample lists about 36,000 distinct CDR3 sequences, around 7% occurring once. The specimen was whole blood, collected at baseline. All receptors derive from an adult who was a healthcare worker with PCR-confirmed SARS-CoV-2 infection or an uninfected control (not recorded which).

This clonotype was observed at least ten times. V usage is TRBV7-8 and J usage is TRBJ2-6; 7 nucleotides agree with TRBD2. Germline V CDR1 and CDR2: SGHVS, FQNEAQ. The CDR3 contains 17 residues. Trimming at V came to 4 bases and at J to 4 bases, leaving 10 bases not matched to a gene. The CDR3 DNA sequence: TGTGCCAGCAGCTCCCTAACGGGAGGAAGCGGGGCCAACGTCCTGACTTTC. Its protein is CASSSLTGGSGANVLTF.

The CDR3 region is CASSSARQSPGYTF. In nucleotides, the CDR3 is TGTGCCAGCAGTTCAGCCCGACAGTCCCCTGGCTACACCTTC. The chain is built from TRBV12-3 or TRBV12-4 and TRBJ1-2; TRBD1 might be the D (5 bases). The CDR3 totals 14 residues. Trimming took 4 bases from V and 7 from J, leaving 16 bases between them.

This clonotype appeared a few times. The J gene is TRBJ1-2, the V gene TRBV12-3 or TRBV12-4; D is uncertain. The ends were cut back, 8 bases at V and 8 bases at J, with 9 bases in the middle. The CDR3 has 10 residues. CDR3 region: CASQLGGYTF. In nucleotides, the CDR3 is TGTGCCAGCCAGCTTGGGGGCTACACCTTC.

This clonotype came up a few times. The V and J genes are TRBV5-6 and TRBJ2-3; D gene unclear. The germline V gene has CDR1 SGHDT and CDR2 YYEEEE. Trimming stripped 0 bases from V and 2 bases from J, with 7 bases between. The CDR3 consists of 14 residues. The CDR3 DNA follows: TGTGCCAGCAGCTTGGAAGCATTCACAGATACGCAGTATTTT. Amino acid sequence: CASSLEAFTDTQYF.

The rearrangement joins TRBV12-3 or TRBV12-4 to TRBJ1-3, with TRBD1 as a possible D gene (5 bases). Trimming cost V 6 bases and J 1 base, with 10 bases left between them. This CDR3 is built from 14 residues. CDR3 protein: CASSHGASGNTIYF. CDR3 DNA sequence: TGTGCCAGCAGCCACGGGGCTTCTGGAAACACCATATATTTT.

This clonotype occurred a few times. The genes are TRBV10-3 and TRBJ2-5, with TRBD1 identical over 8 bases. Per the germline V gene, CDR1 is ENHRY and CDR2 is SYGVKD. The CDR3 loop spans 14 amino acids. Trimming cost V 5 bases and J 0 bases; bases outside gene matches: 2. The CDR3 region is CAISRTGNQETQYF. CDR3 coding DNA: TGTGCCATCAGTCGGACAGGGAACCAAGAGACCCAGTACTTC.

This clonotype was counted ten times or more. The chain links TRBV7-8 to TRBJ2-7, with D unresolved. The CDR3 is 15 residues long. Trimming removed 4 bases at V and 5 bases at J, with 18 bases between. The V gene's germline CDR1 is SGHVS and CDR2 FQNEAQ. The DNA for the CDR3 is TGTGCCAGCAGCTCCCCACAGACGGGTGGCCACGAGCAGTACTTC. It encodes CASSSPQTGGHEQYF.

At least ten counts were recorded for this clonotype. This chain connects TRBV28 to TRBJ2-3; D gene unclear. The V and J ends lost 3 bases and 4 bases respectively, with 8 bases between them. Germline values: CDR1 MDHEN, CDR2 SYDVKM. This CDR3 comprises 13 residues. CDR3: CASSFSRADTQYF. The CDR3 nucleotides read TGTGCCAGCAGTTTCTCCCGGGCAGATACGCAGTATTTT.

There are a few counts of this clonotype. The J gene is TRBJ1-6, the V gene TRBV11-2, with TRBD1 matching 10 bases. After removal of 7 bases from V and 5 bases from J, the junction contained 5 bases not matched to a gene. Germline values: CDR1 SGHAT, CDR2 FQNNGV. This CDR3 has 15 amino acids. The CDR3 region has the DNA TGTGCCAGCAAACTTGGACAGGGGGATAATTCACCCCTCCACTTT. Translating gives CASKLGQGDNSPLHF.

A few counts support this clonotype. CDR3 DNA sequence: TGCAGCGTGAGGGGACTAGCGGGAGCAAATGAGCAGTTCTTC. Its translation is CSVRGLAGANEQFF. The genes are TRBV29-1 and TRBJ2-1; 14 bases line up with TRBD2. Trimming at V came to 6 bases and at J to 7 bases, leaving 5 bases not matched to a gene. This CDR3 comprises 14 residues. Germline-derived CDR1 and CDR2 are SQVTM and ANQGSEA.

This clonotype appeared a few times. The chain uses TRBV20-1 and TRBJ2-5; TRBD1 is a possible D gene (7 bases). The CDR3 covers 12 residues. In germline, CDR1 is DFQATT, CDR2 SNEGSKA (reference sequence). Trimming shortened V by 6 bases and J by 5 bases, and 13 bases separated the two germline ends. The chain's CDR3 is CSAGGGTETQYF. CDR3 sequence (DNA): TGCAGTGCAGGGGGCGGGACGGAGACCCAGTACTTC.

This clonotype was counted many times. This CDR3 reads CSARGGSGVTGELFF. The DNA for the CDR3 is TGCAGTGCTAGAGGAGGAAGCGGGGTCACCGGGGAGCTGTTTTTT. The chain is built from TRBV20-1 and TRBJ2-2; 7 bases align to TRBD2. V shed 1 base and J 4 bases; nucleotides not matched to a gene: 6. From germline, CDR1 is DFQATT and CDR2 SNEGSKA (reference sequence). The CDR3 length is 15 residues.

The table lists this clonotype with a few counts. This chain joins TRBV10-1 and TRBJ2-2; D unclear. V lost 4 bases and J 4 bases, leaving 7 bases between the germline ends. The CDR3 consists of 13 residues. Germline CDR1 and CDR2: WNHNN and SYGVQD (reference sequence). The CDR3, as DNA: TGCGCCAGCAGTGTTAAGGTCACCGGGGAGCTGTTTTTT. Amino acid sequence: CASSVKVTGELFF.

This clonotype was picked up many times. The V and J genes are TRBV5-4 and TRBJ2-3, with 9 bases matching TRBD2. Germline V CDR1 and CDR2: SGHNT, YYREEE (reference sequence). V lost 2 bases and J lost 4; bases outside the gene matches: 5. The length of the CDR3 is 15 residues. The CDR3 DNA reads TGTGCCAGCAGCTTTAGCGGGAGTAGCTCAGATACGCAGTATTTT. It translates to CASSFSGSSSDTQYF.

This clonotype appeared many times. The chain has TRBV9 and TRBJ2-1, with 9 bases aligning to TRBD2. This CDR3 region has 15 residues. V lost 2 bases to trimming and J lost 4 bases; unmatched junction nucleotides: 4. In germline, CDR1 is SGDLS, CDR2 YYNGEE. CDR3 sequence reads: CASSVTTSGYNEQFF. The DNA for the CDR3 is TGTGCCAGCAGCGTTACCACTAGCGGGTACAATGAGCAGTTCTTC.

The sample holds a few counts of this clonotype. The chain recombines TRBV29-1 with TRBJ2-1; a weak D match, TRBD1 (6 bases). Germline V gives CDR1 SQVTM, CDR2 ANQGSEA. V lost 4 bases, J lost 1 base, and 8 bases lay in between. This CDR3 has 13 residues. This chain's CDR3 is CSVAGESYNEQFF. DNA of the CDR3: TGCAGCGTTGCAGGGGAATCCTACAATGAGCAGTTCTTC.

The J gene is TRBJ1-6, the V gene TRBV11-2, with a possible D match to TRBD1 (6 bases). V lost 1 base, J lost 13 bases, and 17 bases lay in between. This CDR3 region has 15 residues. Germline V CDR1 and CDR2: SGHAT, FQNNGV. CDR3 bases: TGTGCCAGCAGCTTAGTGGGGAACAGGGTATGGCCCCTCCACTTT. Translating gives CASSLVGNRVWPLHF.

This clonotype showed up many times. The V and J genes are TRBV28 and TRBJ2-5; TRBD2 matches at 13 bases. The CDR3 loop spans 16 amino acids. J gave up 2 bases and V 4 bases, and 4 bases lay outside the gene matches. The germline V gene has CDR1 MDHEN and CDR2 SYDVKM. The CDR3 protein is CASSSPGLAGQETQYF. The CDR3 DNA reads TGTGCCAGCAGTTCGCCGGGACTAGCGGGACAAGAGACCCAGTACTTC.

This chain joins TRBV19 and TRBJ2-1; 10 bases align to TRBD1. The germline CDR1 and CDR2 sequences are LNHDA and SQIVND (reference sequence). This CDR3 region has 13 residues. Trimming removed 7 bases from V and 4 bases from J; junction bases left unmatched: 1. CDR3 region: CASKGQGYNEQFF. The CDR3 DNA sequence: TGTGCCAGTAAGGGACAGGGGTACAATGAGCAGTTCTTC.

The sample holds many counts of this clonotype. V gene TRBV7-2 combines with J gene TRBJ2-7, with no clear D. The CDR3 is 13 amino acids. Per germline, CDR1 SGHTA and CDR2 FQGNSA. The ends were cut back, 3 bases at V and 3 bases at J, with 9 bases in the middle. The CDR3 coding sequence is TGTGCCAGCAGCTTTAGGGCGGACTACGAGCAGTACTTC. This gives the protein CASSFRADYEQYF.

This clonotype was recorded at least ten times. V is TRBV6-5 and J is TRBJ1-1; TRBD1 matches 10 bases. V trimming: 5 bases; J trimming: 5 bases; junction bases outside the gene matches: 8. The germline V gene has CDR1 MNHEY and CDR2 SVGAGI. The CDR3 runs to 15 residues. The CDR3 DNA sequence: TGTGCCAGCAGTCCCCGGGACAGGGGTGGGACTGAAGCTTTCTTT. Translated: CASSPRDRGGTEAFF.

At least ten counts were recorded for this clonotype. The chain is built from TRBV27 and TRBJ2-7, with 8 positions matching TRBD2. Losses at the gene ends were 5 bases for V and 2 bases for J; bases not matched to a gene: 5. CDR1 and CDR2 (germline): MNHEY, SMNVEV (reference sequence). The CDR3 runs to 14 residues. The CDR3 is CASSTGLEAYEQYF. CDR3 coding DNA: TGTGCCAGCAGTACGGGACTAGAGGCCTACGAGCAGTACTTC.

The sample holds a few counts of this clonotype. CDR3 in amino acids: CASKNLGTEAFF. CDR3 nucleotides: TGTGCCAGCAAGAACCTGGGCACTGAAGCTTTCTTT. The chain has TRBV11-2 and TRBJ1-1, with unresolved D. Germline loops: CDR1 SGHAT, CDR2 FQNNGV. CDR3 length: 12 residues. V was clipped by 7 bases and J by 4 bases, with 10 bases between them.

This clonotype came up a few times. V gene TRBV12-3 or TRBV12-4 combines with J gene TRBJ2-3; perhaps TRBD2 as D (5 bases). Trimming removed 3 bases from V and 6 bases from J, with 7 bases in between. The CDR3 is made up of 12 amino acids. CDR3 sequence reads: CASSLKRDTQYF. CDR3 sequence (DNA): TGTGCCAGCAGTTTGAAGCGGGATACGCAGTATTTT.

At least ten counts were recorded for this clonotype. The V gene is TRBV3-1, the J gene TRBJ2-3; D remains ambiguous. V was pared by 0 bases and J by 0 bases, with 4 bases between. The CDR3 consists of 14 residues. Germline CDR1 reads LGHDT; CDR2 reads YNNKEL (reference sequence). In nucleotides, the CDR3 is TGTGCCAGCAGCCAAGATCCTAGCACAGATACGCAGTATTTT. Translating gives CASSQDPSTDTQYF.

There are a few counts of this clonotype. The chain recombines TRBV29-1 with TRBJ2-7, with D perhaps assigned TRBD1 or TRBD2 (6 bases each). Germline loops: CDR1 SQVTM, CDR2 ANQGSEA. V shed 6 bases and J shed 2 bases, with 11 bases lying between them. The CDR3 spans 12 residues. CDR3 sequence reads: CSVRDTAYEQYF. The CDR3 DNA sequence: TGCAGCGTGCGGGACACCGCCTACGAGCAGTACTTC.

In its sample, this clonotype was seen a few times. The chain carries TRBV5-1 and TRBJ2-2, with 7 bases matching TRBD1. Per germline, CDR1 SGHRS and CDR2 YFSETQ. V lost 5 bases, J lost 0 bases, and 13 bases stayed unmatched. The CDR3 spans 18 residues. CDR3 coding DNA: TGCGCCAGCAGTTACATACCCCGACAGGGACCGAACACCGGGGAGCTGTTTTTT. Translated, it gives CASSYIPRQGPNTGELFF. Complete variable domain (other parts from reference TRBV5-1 and TRBJ2-2): KAGVTQTPRYLIKTRGQQVTLSCSPISGHRSVSWYQQTPGQGLQFLFEYFSETQRNKGNFPGRFSGRQFSNSRSEMNVSTLELGDSALYLCASSYIPRQGPNTGELFFGEGSRLTVL.

The chain employs TRBV6-2 or TRBV6-3 and TRBJ2-1; D remains ambiguous. In germline, CDR1 is MNHEY, CDR2 SVGEGT. This CDR3 is built from 11 residues. Deletions cut 5 bases from V and 5 bases from J, with 4 bases between. The CDR3 loop reads CASSTNNEQFF. The CDR3 DNA is TGTGCCAGCAGTACGAACAATGAGCAGTTCTTC.

This clonotype was detected many times. This chain uses TRBV5-1 with TRBJ1-1, with TRBD1 matching over 9 bases. Looked up from germline, CDR1 is SGHRS and CDR2 is YFSETQ. V trimming: 4 bases; J trimming: 8 bases; junction bases outside the gene matches: 9. This CDR3 has 14 residues. The DNA for the CDR3 is TGCGCCAGCAGCCTCTATCCCGGGACAGGGGAAGCTTTCTTT. Its protein product is CASSLYPGTGEAFF.

This clonotype was seen repeatedly, ten times or more. The chain links TRBV18 to TRBJ2-1; 15 nucleotides agree with TRBD2. CDR1 and CDR2 from the germline V gene are KGHSH and LQKENI. CDR3 length: 21 residues. J was trimmed by 1 base and V by 1 base; bases with no gene match: 11. This CDR3 is CASSPLGLAGGPSRSYNEQFF. The CDR3 nucleotides read TGTGCCAGCTCACCACTCGGACTAGCGGGAGGGCCTTCTCGATCCTACAATGAGCAGTTCTTC.

This clonotype was recorded many times. J is TRBJ1-5 and V is TRBV15; D is uncertain. V gave up 0 bases and J gave up 3 bases, with 9 bases separating them. This CDR3 is 15 amino acids long. Germline loops: CDR1 LNHNV, CDR2 YYDKDF (reference sequence). The CDR3 reads CATSREGRSNQPQHF. In nucleotides, the CDR3 is TGTGCCACCAGCAGAGAGGGTAGGTCCAATCAGCCCCAGCATTTT.

This clonotype was detected many times. V is TRBV4-1 and J is TRBJ2-7; 11 nucleotides line up with TRBD2. The length of the CDR3 is 15 residues. The germline gives CDR1 MGHRA, CDR2 YSYEKL. J lost 2 bases, V lost 5 bases, and 5 bases had no gene match. The CDR3 DNA sequence: TGCGCCAGCAGCAAACTAGCGGGAGCCCCCTACGAGCAGTACTTC. Its translation is CASSKLAGAPYEQYF.